This TCR beta chain was sequenced in a study of blood T cell repertoires in COVID-19. Clones were read by immunoSEQ multiplex PCR, and TCRdb kept only the in-frame ones, dropping some. The sample carries fewer than 350,000 clones, about 89% recorded once. Unmatched junction bases numbered 3, after V lost 1 base and J lost 0 bases. The CDR3 totals 16 residues. Germline V gene sequence: CDR1 LGHNA, CDR2 YSLEER. The gene calls are TRBV4-3 and TRBJ2-1; 7 nucleotides match TRBD1. What was sequenced was PBMCs or T cells enriched from blood (not recorded which). This TCR derives from a man in his sixties who had recovered from COVID-19. This chain's CDR3 is CASSQVQGVSYNEQFF. DNA of the CDR3: TGCGCCAGCAGCCAAGTTCAGGGGGTCTCCTACAATGAGCAGTTCTTC.